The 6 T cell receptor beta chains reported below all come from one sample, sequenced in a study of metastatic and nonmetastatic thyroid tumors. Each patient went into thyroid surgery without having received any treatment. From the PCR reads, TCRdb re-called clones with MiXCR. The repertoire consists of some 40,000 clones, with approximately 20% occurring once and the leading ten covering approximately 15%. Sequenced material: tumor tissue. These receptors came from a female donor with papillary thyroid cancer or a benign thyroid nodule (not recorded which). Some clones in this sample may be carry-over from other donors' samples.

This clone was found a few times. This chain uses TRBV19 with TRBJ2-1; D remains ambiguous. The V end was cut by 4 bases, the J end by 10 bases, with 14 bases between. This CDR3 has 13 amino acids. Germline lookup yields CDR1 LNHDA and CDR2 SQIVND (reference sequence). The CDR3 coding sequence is TGTGCCAGTAGTACCCCAGCTAAAACGGAGCAGTTCTTC. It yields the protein CASSTPAKTEQFF. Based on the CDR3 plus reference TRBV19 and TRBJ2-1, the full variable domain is DGGITQSPKYLFRKEGQNVTLSCEQNLNHDAMYWYRQDPGQGLRLIYYSQIVNDFQKGDIAEGYSVSREKKESFPLTVTSAQKNPTAFYLCASSTPAKTEQFFGPGTRLTVL.

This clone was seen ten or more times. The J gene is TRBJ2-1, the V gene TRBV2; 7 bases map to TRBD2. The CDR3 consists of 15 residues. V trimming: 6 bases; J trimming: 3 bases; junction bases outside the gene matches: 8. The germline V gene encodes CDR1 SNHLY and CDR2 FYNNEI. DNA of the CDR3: TGTGCCAGCAGCTTAGCGGGTCAAAGCTACAATGAGCAGTTCTTC. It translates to CASSLAGQSYNEQFF.

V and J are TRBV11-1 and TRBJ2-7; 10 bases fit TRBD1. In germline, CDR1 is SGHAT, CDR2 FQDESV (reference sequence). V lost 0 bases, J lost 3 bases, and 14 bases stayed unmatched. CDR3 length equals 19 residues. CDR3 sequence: CASSLAFLGLGTGVYEQYF. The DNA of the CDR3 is TGTGCCAGCAGCTTAGCTTTTTTGGGGTTAGGGACAGGGGTCTACGAGCAGTACTTC.

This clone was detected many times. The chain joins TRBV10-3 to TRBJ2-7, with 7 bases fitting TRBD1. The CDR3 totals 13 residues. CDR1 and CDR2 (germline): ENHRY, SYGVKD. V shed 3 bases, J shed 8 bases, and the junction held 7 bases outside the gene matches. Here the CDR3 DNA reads TGTGCCATCAGTGATCCGACAGGGAAAAAGCAGTACTTC. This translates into CAISDPTGKKQYF.

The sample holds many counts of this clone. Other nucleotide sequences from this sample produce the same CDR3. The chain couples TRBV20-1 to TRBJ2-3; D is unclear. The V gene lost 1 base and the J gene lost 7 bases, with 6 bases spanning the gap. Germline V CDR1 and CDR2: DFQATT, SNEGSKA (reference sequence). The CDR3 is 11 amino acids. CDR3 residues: CSARVWNTQYF. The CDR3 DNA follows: TGCAGTGCTAGAGTCTGGAATACGCAGTATTTT.

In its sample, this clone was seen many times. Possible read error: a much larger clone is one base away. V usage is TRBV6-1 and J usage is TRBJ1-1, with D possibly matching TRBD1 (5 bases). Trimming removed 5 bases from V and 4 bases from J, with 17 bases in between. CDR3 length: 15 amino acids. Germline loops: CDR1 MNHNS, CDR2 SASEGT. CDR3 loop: CASSTLSSGGTEAFF. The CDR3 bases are TGTGCCAGCAGTACCCTGTCCTCGGGGGGCACTGAAGCTTTCTTT.